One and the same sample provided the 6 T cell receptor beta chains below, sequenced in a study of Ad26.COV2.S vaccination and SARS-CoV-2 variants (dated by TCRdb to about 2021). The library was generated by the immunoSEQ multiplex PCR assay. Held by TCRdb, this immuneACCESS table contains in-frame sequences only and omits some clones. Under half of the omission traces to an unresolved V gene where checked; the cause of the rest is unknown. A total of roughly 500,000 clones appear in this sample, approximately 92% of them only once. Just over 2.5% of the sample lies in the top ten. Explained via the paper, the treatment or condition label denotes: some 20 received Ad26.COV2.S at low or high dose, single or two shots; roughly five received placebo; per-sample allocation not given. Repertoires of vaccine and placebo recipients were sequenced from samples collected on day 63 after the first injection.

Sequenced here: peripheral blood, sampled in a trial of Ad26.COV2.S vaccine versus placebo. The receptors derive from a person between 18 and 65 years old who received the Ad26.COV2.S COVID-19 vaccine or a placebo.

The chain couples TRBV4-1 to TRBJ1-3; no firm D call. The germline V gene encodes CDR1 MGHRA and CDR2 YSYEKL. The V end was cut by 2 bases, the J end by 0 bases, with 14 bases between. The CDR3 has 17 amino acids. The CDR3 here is CASSQSLLRGSGNTIYF. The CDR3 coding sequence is TGCGCCAGCAGCCAATCCCTCCTCCGGGGCTCTGGAAACACCATATATTTT.

The CDR3 is CASDAGNYNEQFF. The CDR3 region has the DNA TGTGCCAGCGATGCAGGGAACTACAATGAGCAGTTCTTC. The rearrangement joins TRBV2 to TRBJ2-1; D might be TRBD1 (5 bases). CDR1 and CDR2 from the germline V gene are SNHLY and FYNNEI. The CDR3 covers 13 residues. V lost 8 bases and J 3 bases, leaving 11 bases between the germline ends.

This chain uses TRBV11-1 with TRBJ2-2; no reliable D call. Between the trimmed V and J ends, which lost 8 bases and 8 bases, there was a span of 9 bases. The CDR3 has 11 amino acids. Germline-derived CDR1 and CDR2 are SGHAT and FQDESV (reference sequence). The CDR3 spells CASATLGELFF. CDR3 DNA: TGTGCCAGCGCTACTCTGGGGGAGCTGTTTTTT.

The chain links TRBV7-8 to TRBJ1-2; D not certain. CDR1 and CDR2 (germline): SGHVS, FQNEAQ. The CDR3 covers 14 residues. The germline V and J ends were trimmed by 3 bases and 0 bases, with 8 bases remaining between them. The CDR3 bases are TGTGCCAGCAGCTTTGGCAGAGCTAACTATGGCTACACCTTC. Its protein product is CASSFGRANYGYTF.

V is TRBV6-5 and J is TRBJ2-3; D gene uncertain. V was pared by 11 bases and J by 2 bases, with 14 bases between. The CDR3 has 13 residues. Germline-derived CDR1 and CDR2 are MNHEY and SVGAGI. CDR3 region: CAAAPPHTDTQYF. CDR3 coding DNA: TGTGCCGCCGCCCCCCCCCACACAGATACGCAGTATTTT.

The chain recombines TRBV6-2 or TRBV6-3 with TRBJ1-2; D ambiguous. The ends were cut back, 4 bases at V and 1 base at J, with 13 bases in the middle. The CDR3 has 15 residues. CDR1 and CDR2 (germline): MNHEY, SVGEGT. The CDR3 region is CASSSFRNINYGYTF. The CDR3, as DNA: TGTGCCAGCAGTTCATTCCGGAATATTAACTATGGCTACACCTTC.